This T cell receptor beta chain was recovered during a study of T cell responses to AZD1222 COVID-19 vaccine. The protocol was immunoSEQ multiplex PCR, while the TCRdb copy is restricted to in-frame clones and leaves out a portion. Altogether approximately 130,000 clones are present, nearly 95% being singletons, with the ten largest covering more than 0.7%. Germline assignment: CDR1 LGHNA and CDR2 YNFKEQ. This CDR3 has 14 residues. The trim removed 6 bases at V and 8 bases at J, leaving 9 bases unmatched. A word on this clone: Its antigen remains unknown.

Study observations and caveats: Dominant at 160-218 and 743-854, vaccine-associated CD4 TCRs also spanned spike. When two AZD1222 doses had been given, Spike-specific TCR breadth and depth rose.

This TCR came from an adult in good health. Sequences were derived from peripheral blood, sampled on day 0 of AZD1222 vaccination. The chain joins TRBV4-2 to TRBJ1-4; TRBD1 aligns across 7 bases. DNA of the CDR3: TGTGCCAGCAGTCAGAGACAGGGTGGAGAAAAACTGTTTTTT. It translates to CASSQRQGGEKLFF.